The clone carrying this TCR beta chain was recorded a few times. The antigen remains unidentified. J lost 2 bases, V lost 5 bases, and 14 bases had no gene match. The CDR3 spans 18 residues. CDR1 is SGHAT and CDR2 is FQNNGV in the germline V gene. The entry originates in a study of cytomegalovirus exposure and HLA in healthy donors. Study-wide findings and caveats: Among TCR beta chains, those listed as cytomegalovirus-associated numbered some 160. Across all donors, roughly uniform sequencing depth was an assumption of the presence/absence analyses. A prior analysis recorded that most TCR beta V segments were productive about 90% or about 30% of the time. Later on, an analysis tied 15,000 to 20,000 TCR beta sequences to HLA alleles at 0.05 false discovery rate.

Researchers ran the PCR with 60 Vbeta and 13 Jbeta primers. Produced via immunoSEQ multiplex PCR; TCRdb's table is partial and in-frame only. The sample lists fewer than 150,000 clones, 70% to 75% seen once, with about 1.5% in the top ten. This TCR derives from a young woman in good health and CMV-seronegative. The chain joins TRBV11-2 to TRBJ2-4, with 8 bases fitting TRBD1. Sequenced material: PBMCs. The CDR3 DNA follows: TGTGCCAGCAGCCAAGGCGTAACCAGGGGGCGCCCCAAAAACATTCAGTACTTC. The encoded protein is CASSQGVTRGRPKNIQYF.